This T cell receptor beta chain emerged from a study of shared clonotypes between healthy human individuals. On the study more broadly: Each donor's CD4 naive and CD4 memory cells filled three plates apiece, CD8 naive two, and CD8 memory one.

Study findings and constraints: Naive subsets, compared against memory subsets, generally had larger estimated richness values.

Notes on this clone: The antigen remains unidentified.

Deep-level assay runs were performed. TCRdb's table, derived via immunoSEQ multiplex PCR, lists solely in-frame clones and lacks some. The data show roughly 1,100,000 clones, more than 65% seen once. Sequenced material: memory CD4+ T cells sorted from blood. The subset was: CD45RA-negative fraction. The TCR was taken from a man younger than 35 in good health.

DNA of the CDR3: TGTGCCATCAGTGAGTCCCATCAGCCCTACAATGAGCAGTTCTTC. As protein: CAISESHQPYNEQFF. The J gene is TRBJ2-1, the V gene TRBV10-3; D unclear. The CDR3 loop spans 15 amino acids. V gave up 0 bases and J gave up 2 bases, with 8 bases separating them. Germline CDR1 and CDR2: ENHRY and SYGVKD.